This T cell receptor (beta chain) was sequenced for a study of shared clonotypes between healthy human individuals. In regard to this clone: What it recognizes is unknown.

Here immunoSEQ multiplex PCR was the method, and the copy in TCRdb shows in-frame clones only, minus some. The repertoire includes about 1,500,000 clones, roughly 95% of them detected once, and 0.95% to 1.5% sits in the top ten. Study findings and constraints: Genetic and exposure-history diversity was limited by the few donors. Collection of samples was limited to blood; tissue repertoires likely differ. Four donors had 5% to 6% of their naive CD4 clonotypes in common.

Germline V gives CDR1 MDHEN, CDR2 SYDVKM. CDR3 length equals 19 residues. The V segment lost 3 bases and the J segment 2 bases; nucleotides outside the gene matches: 15. This TCR came from a man aged 25 to 40 in good health. J is TRBJ2-5 and V is TRBV28; 10 nucleotides match TRBD2. Sequences were obtained from naive CD4+ T cells sorted from blood. The subset was: CD45RA+ positively selected. The CDR3 sequence: CASSFIHPLAGKQQETQYF. As DNA, the CDR3 is TGTGCCAGCAGTTTCATTCATCCACTAGCGGGGAAACAGCAAGAGACCCAGTACTTC.